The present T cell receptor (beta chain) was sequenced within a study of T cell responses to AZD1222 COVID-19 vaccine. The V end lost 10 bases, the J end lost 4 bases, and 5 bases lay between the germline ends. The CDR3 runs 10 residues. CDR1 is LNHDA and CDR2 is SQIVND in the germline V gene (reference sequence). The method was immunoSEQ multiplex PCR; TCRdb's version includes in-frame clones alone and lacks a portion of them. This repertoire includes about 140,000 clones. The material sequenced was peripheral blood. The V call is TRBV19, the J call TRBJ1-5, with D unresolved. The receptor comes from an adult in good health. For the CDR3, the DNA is TGTGCCACCGGGAATCAGCCCCAGCATTTT. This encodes CATGNQPQHF.